A selection of T cell receptor beta chains follows, all from one sample in a study of blood T cell repertoires in COVID-19. Only in-frame clones appear in the TCRdb table, and some are missing; sequencing was by immunoSEQ multiplex PCR. The sample lists around 130,000 clones, 80% to 90% seen once, with 25% to 30% in the top ten. The specimen sequenced was peripheral blood. All receptors come from a man aged 65 to 79 with active or convalescent COVID-19. CDR3s include the opening cysteine and the closing phenylalanine or tryptophan. Each record gives: D gene, J gene, clone size, V gene, CDR3 length, CDR3 protein, CDR3 DNA. A D gene is named only where the DNA matches it firmly. Only some rows state a clone size, as once, few, many or a class for expanded clones.

d_call: TRBD2; j_call: TRBJ2-7; clone_size: -; v_call: TRBV29-1; cdr3_length: 13; cdr3_aa: CSAVGLAGDEQYF; cdr3_nt: TGCAGCGCCGTCGGGCTAGCGGGAGACGAGCAGTACTTC
d_call: -; j_call: TRBJ1-6; clone_size: -; v_call: TRBV28; cdr3_length: 15; cdr3_aa: CASSLAGFYNSPLHF; cdr3_nt: TGTGCCAGCAGTTTAGCCGGTTTCTATAATTCACCCCTCCACTTT
d_call: TRBD1; j_call: TRBJ2-1; clone_size: -; v_call: TRBV13; cdr3_length: 15; cdr3_aa: CASSFTGGASNEQFF; cdr3_nt: TGTGCCAGCAGCTTTACAGGGGGCGCGAGCAATGAGCAGTTCTTC
d_call: -; j_call: TRBJ1-6; clone_size: once; v_call: TRBV28; cdr3_length: 16; cdr3_aa: CASSLEGIGFPMVLHF; cdr3_nt: TGTGCCAGCAGTTTAGAGGGTATAGGCTTTCCTATGGTCCTCCACTTT
d_call: TRBD2; j_call: TRBJ2-3; clone_size: -; v_call: TRBV3-1/TRBV3-2; cdr3_length: 15; cdr3_aa: CASSPGLAGADTQYF; cdr3_nt: TGTGCCAGCAGCCCGGGACTAGCGGGAGCAGATACGCAGTATTTT
d_call: TRBD1; j_call: TRBJ2-5; clone_size: -; v_call: TRBV4-1; cdr3_length: 14; cdr3_aa: CASSLQGLSETQYF; cdr3_nt: TGCGCCAGCAGCTTACAGGGGCTTTCAGAGACCCAGTACTTC
d_call: TRBD1; j_call: TRBJ1-4; clone_size: -; v_call: TRBV4-1; cdr3_length: 15; cdr3_aa: CASSKGQGPNEKLFF; cdr3_nt: TGCGCCAGCAGCAAGGGACAGGGACCTAATGAAAAACTGTTTTTT
d_call: -; j_call: TRBJ1-2; clone_size: -; v_call: TRBV5-1; cdr3_length: 14; cdr3_aa: CASSLEGANYGYTF; cdr3_nt: TGCGCCAGCAGCTTGGAAGGAGCTAACTATGGCTACACCTTC
d_call: -; j_call: TRBJ2-3; clone_size: -; v_call: TRBV28; cdr3_length: 15; cdr3_aa: CASSLSFVGTDTQYF; cdr3_nt: TGTGCCAGCAGTTTATCCTTCGTCGGCACAGATACGCAGTATTTT
d_call: -; j_call: TRBJ1-5; clone_size: -; v_call: TRBV6-5; cdr3_length: 14; cdr3_aa: CASSSQDSNQPQHF; cdr3_nt: TGTGCCAGCAGTAGCCAGGATAGCAATCAGCCCCAGCATTTT
d_call: -; j_call: TRBJ1-4; clone_size: -; v_call: TRBV19; cdr3_length: 14; cdr3_aa: CASSITGSNEKLFF; cdr3_nt: TGTGCCAGTAGTATAACAGGGAGTAATGAAAAACTGTTTTTT